Listed here are 3 T cell receptor beta chains from one sample, sequenced in a study of cytomegalovirus exposure and HLA in healthy donors. Only in-frame clones appear in the TCRdb table, and some are missing; sequencing was by immunoSEQ multiplex PCR. The sample lists approximately 300,000 clones, 87% occurring once. Input material: PBMCs. Receptor source: a woman aged 25 to 39 in good health and CMV-seropositive.

Comments on this clone: The germline gene is not matched at one end of the junction; a read error may be the cause. V is TRBV11-2 and J is TRBJ2-1, with D perhaps matching TRBD2 (7 bases). This CDR3 spans 12 amino acids. The V gene's germline CDR1 is SGHAT and CDR2 FQNNGV. CDR3 region: CASSLAGGGGLF. The CDR3 bases are TGTGCCAGCAGCCTCGCCGGGGGAGGGGGGCTCTTC. Looking up the rest from reference TRBV11-2 and TRBJ2-1 gives the full variable domain: EAGVAQSPRYKIIEKRQSVAFWCNPISGHATLYWYQQILGQGPKLLIQFQNNGVVDDSQLPKDRFSAERLKGVDSTLKIQPAKLEDSAVYLCASSLAGGGGLFGPGTRLTVL.

The chain has TRBV27 and TRBJ2-5; 7 bases are a match to TRBD1. Germline CDR1 and CDR2: MNHEY and SMNVEV (reference sequence). V was clipped by 6 bases and J by 3 bases; unmatched bases: 16. The CDR3 loop spans 17 amino acids. The CDR3 here is CASSRVPPGQSKETQYF. CDR3 DNA: TGTGCCAGCAGCCGGGTCCCCCCGGGACAGTCTAAAGAGACCCAGTACTTC.

This clone was seen a single time. CDR3 in DNA: TGCGCCAGCAGCCAAGATGGTAGCGGGGGATCCTACAATGAGCAGTTCTTC. Its translation: CASSQDGSGGSYNEQFF. This chain links TRBV4-3 with TRBJ2-1; TRBD2 matches 9 bases. Germline assignment: CDR1 LGHNA and CDR2 YSLEER. The CDR3 is 17 amino acids. V shed 0 bases, J shed 1 base, and the junction held 4 bases outside the gene matches.